This TCR beta chain was captured in a study of breast tumors, draining lymph nodes, adjacent tissues. CDR1 and CDR2 from the germline V gene are SNHLY and FYNNEI. With V trimmed by 1 base and J by 9 bases, 2 bases remained unmatched. This CDR3 has 14 amino acids. In this sample, this clonotype turned up many times. As yet, its antigen is unknown. Findings and caveats of the study: Findings are consistent with lymph node origin and intratumoral expansion of most tumor T cells. Tumor repertoires ranked between lymph nodes and nontumor tissue in diversity, with V and J gene preferences. That most tumor T cells come from lymph nodes remained unproven.

A single record per CDR3 protein comes from TCRdb applying MiXCR to the multiplex PCR reads. The table shows tens of thousands of distinct CDR3 sequences, with about 38% occurring only once. This clonotype originated in a female donor with breast cancer. Some clones in this sample may be carry-over from other donors' samples. The specimen was breast tumor tissue. The rearrangement joins TRBV2 to TRBJ2-1; 11 bases match TRBD2. The CDR3 nucleotides are TGTGCCAGCAGTGAAGAACTAGCGGGAGCTGAGCAGTTCTTC. Translated: CASSEELAGAEQFF.